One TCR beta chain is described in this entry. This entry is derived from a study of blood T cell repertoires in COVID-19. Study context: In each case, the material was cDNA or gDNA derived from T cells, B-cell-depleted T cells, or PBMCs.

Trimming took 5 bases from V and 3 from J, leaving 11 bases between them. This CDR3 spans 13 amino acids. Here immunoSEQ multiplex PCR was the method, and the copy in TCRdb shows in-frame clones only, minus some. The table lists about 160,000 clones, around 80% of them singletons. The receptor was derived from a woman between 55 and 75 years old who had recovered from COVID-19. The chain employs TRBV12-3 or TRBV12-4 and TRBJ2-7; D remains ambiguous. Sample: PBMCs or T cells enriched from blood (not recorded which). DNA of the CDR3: TGTGCCAGCAGTGGTAGCCTTTTCTACGAGCAGTACTTC. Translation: CASSGSLFYEQYF.